Shown below are 20 T cell receptor beta chains from a single sample sequenced in a study of blood T cell repertoires in COVID-19. TCRdb keeps only in-frame clones here, not all; method: immunoSEQ multiplex PCR. The sample includes 85,000 to 90,000 clones, more than 85% of them seen just once. What was sequenced was peripheral blood. Every receptor here comes from a human donor with active COVID-19. The donor label of this sample is uncertain.

V usage is TRBV19 and J usage is TRBJ1-2, with a weak D call TRBD1 (6 bases). The V end lost 7 bases, the J end lost 4 bases, and 25 bases lay between the germline ends. Germline assignment: CDR1 LNHDA and CDR2 SQIVND (reference sequence). The CDR3 covers 17 residues. The chain's CDR3 is CASTTPANRERLYGYTF. The CDR3 coding sequence is TGTGCCAGTACCACCCCGGCGAACAGGGAGAGACTCTATGGCTACACCTTC.

This clone appeared a few times. V usage is TRBV28 and J usage is TRBJ1-6, with D perhaps TRBD1 (6 bases). V lost 3 bases and J lost 0, with 15 bases in between. CDR1 MDHEN and CDR2 SYDVKM come from the germline V gene. The CDR3 is made up of 18 amino acids. CDR3 sequence (DNA): TGTGCCAGCAGTTTCCGGGACACCCTAAGCTCCTATAATTCACCCCTCCACTTT. Translation: CASSFRDTLSSYNSPLHF.

The chain has TRBV10-3 and TRBJ1-5, with D perhaps TRBD1 (5 bases). With 3 bases removed from V and 4 bases from J, the gap between germline ends came to 7 bases. The CDR3 is made up of 13 amino acids. In germline, CDR1 is ENHRY, CDR2 SYGVKD. CDR3 coding DNA: TGTGCCATCAGTGACAGGGATAATCAGCCCCAGCATTTT. Encoded protein: CAISDRDNQPQHF.

In its sample, this clone was seen once. V and J are TRBV9 and TRBJ1-1, with TRBD1 as a possible D gene (5 bases). CDR1 and CDR2 (germline): SGDLS, YYNGEE. The CDR3 has 16 residues. Deletions cut 0 bases from V and 5 bases from J, with 17 bases between. The CDR3 loop reads CASSVGPETVPTEAFF. CDR3 nucleotide sequence: TGTGCCAGCAGCGTAGGACCCGAGACAGTACCTACTGAAGCTTTCTTT.

J is TRBJ1-1 and V is TRBV3-1 (or the pseudogene TRBV3-2); D is unclear. The CDR3 is 15 amino acids. Trimming took 1 base from V and 6 from J, leaving 15 bases between them. The germline CDR1 and CDR2 sequences are LGHDT and YNNKEL (reference sequence). Written as DNA, the CDR3 is TGTGCCAGCAGCCAAGCGGGCCCGGACTTCTCTGAAGCTTTCTTT. Translated: CASSQAGPDFSEAFF.

This chain joins TRBV5-6 and TRBJ2-5; TRBD2 aligns across 7 bases. Trimming took 2 bases from V and 5 from J; bases not matched to a gene: 15. The CDR3 extends over 17 amino acids. The germline gives CDR1 SGHDT, CDR2 YYEEEE. This CDR3 is CASSLFDGRTSSETQYF. The CDR3, as DNA: TGTGCCAGCAGCTTATTTGACGGGAGGACAAGTTCGGAGACCCAGTACTTC.

The chain recombines TRBV27 with TRBJ2-1; 10 bases match TRBD1. Germline V gene data show CDR1 as MNHEY and CDR2 as SMNVEV (reference sequence). The CDR3 runs 15 residues. The V gene end was trimmed by 6 bases and the J gene end by 4 bases; junction bases not matched to a gene: 6. The CDR3 DNA is TGTGCCAGCAGGACGGACAGGGGGGGATACAATGAGCAGTTCTTC. Translating gives CASRTDRGGYNEQFF.

The chain carries TRBV5-1 and TRBJ2-3, with 11 bases matching TRBD2. Germline V gene data show CDR1 as SGHRS and CDR2 as YFSETQ. V lost 4 bases and J lost 5; bases outside the gene matches: 12. The CDR3 extends over 17 amino acids. This CDR3 reads CASSPLLSGGVGDTQYF. The CDR3 nucleotides are TGCGCCAGCAGCCCGCTCCTTAGCGGGGGGGTGGGAGATACGCAGTATTTT.

The chain combines TRBV12-3 or TRBV12-4 with TRBJ2-5; D is perhaps TRBD2 (5 bases). V dropped 7 bases and J dropped 4 bases, with 10 bases sitting between them. CDR3 length equals 12 residues. CDR3 amino acids: CASTYAGETQYF. In DNA, the CDR3 is TGTGCCAGCACCTATGCGGGAGAGACCCAGTACTTC.

The chain employs TRBV24-1 and TRBJ2-5; the match to TRBD1 covers 7 bases. J lost 5 bases, V lost 2 bases, and 4 bases had no gene match. Germline CDR1 reads KGHDR; CDR2 reads SFDVKD. CDR3 size: 14 residues. The CDR3 loop reads CATSDSIQGETQYF. The CDR3 nucleotides read TGTGCCACCAGTGATTCAATACAGGGGGAGACCCAGTACTTC.

The DNA of the CDR3 is TGTGCCAGCTCACCGGGACAGGGGGAAGTTTATGGCTACACCTTC. Amino acids: CASSPGQGEVYGYTF. The chain uses TRBV18 and TRBJ1-2, with 11 bases lining up with TRBD1. Germline CDR1 is KGHSH and CDR2 is LQKENI. There are 15 residues in the CDR3. Trimming cost V 3 bases and J 5 bases; bases outside gene matches: 5.

The V gene is TRBV5-3, the J gene TRBJ2-5; 9 nucleotides agree with TRBD1. TRBV5-3 is placed among ORFs of uncertain function. The CDR3 sequence is 17 residues long. Trimming cost V 4 bases and J 2 bases; bases outside gene matches: 12. The CDR3 region has the DNA TGTGCCAGAAGCAAACTCCGGGACAGGGTGAAGCAAGAGACCCAGTACTTC. Its protein product is CARSKLRDRVKQETQYF.

The CDR3 reads CASSLMGLAGGSSSYNEQFF. CDR3 in DNA: TGTGCCAGCAGCCTAATGGGACTAGCGGGGGGGTCTAGCTCCTACAATGAGCAGTTCTTC. The V gene is TRBV5-8, the J gene TRBJ2-1; 16 bases align to TRBD2. Germline V CDR1 and CDR2: SGHTS, YDEGEE. J gave up 0 bases and V 4 bases, and 10 bases lay outside the gene matches. CDR3 length: 20 residues. The variable domain in full, with the rest retrieved from reference TRBV5-8 and TRBJ2-1, is EAGVTQSPTHLIKTRGQQATLRCSPISGHTSVYWYQQALGLGLQFLLWYDEGEERNRGNFPPRFSGRQFPNYSSELNVNALELEDSALYLCASSLMGLAGGSSSYNEQFFGPGTRLTVL.

The rearrangement joins TRBV7-3 to TRBJ1-3, with a possible D match to TRBD1 (6 bases). Germline V gene sequence: CDR1 SGHTA, CDR2 FQGTGA. This CDR3 has 15 residues. The V end lost 5 bases, the J end lost 7 bases, and 18 bases lay between the germline ends. The CDR3 here is CASSPGRGGENTIYF. In nucleotides, the CDR3 is TGTGCCAGCAGCCCCGGGAGGGGGGGCGAGAACACCATATATTTT.

J is TRBJ2-7 and V is TRBV2; weak D call: TRBD1 (6 bases). Germline CDR1 is SNHLY and CDR2 is FYNNEI. V was trimmed by 3 bases and J by 4 bases, leaving 16 bases between them. The CDR3 loop spans 15 amino acids. CDR3 sequence (DNA): TGTGCCAGCAGTGATGATCAGGGGAAGTTTTACGAGCAGTACTTC. This translates into CASSDDQGKFYEQYF. Full variable domain (missing parts from reference TRBV2 and TRBJ2-7): EPEVTQTPSHQVTQMGQEVILRCVPISNHLYFYWYRQILGQKVEFLVSFYNNEISEKSEIFDDQFSVERPDGSNFTLKIRSTKLEDSAMYFCASSDDQGKFYEQYFGPGTRLTVT.

The chain combines TRBV11-3 with TRBJ2-4, with a weak D call TRBD2 (5 bases). Per the germline V gene, CDR1 is SGHNT and CDR2 is YENEEA. This CDR3 comprises 18 residues. The V end was cut by 0 bases, the J end by 0 bases, with 15 bases between. DNA for the CDR3: TGTGCCAGCAGCTTAGACGGACCTACGCGGGTAGCCAAAAACATTCAGTACTTC. Residues: CASSLDGPTRVAKNIQYF.

The rearrangement joins TRBV5-1 to TRBJ2-3; tentative D call: TRBD2 (6 bases). This CDR3 is 15 amino acids long. V lost 3 bases and J 0 bases, leaving 11 bases between the germline ends. Germline values: CDR1 SGHRS, CDR2 YFSETQ. CDR3 region: CASSWYAGSTDTQYF. DNA for the CDR3: TGCGCCAGCAGCTGGTACGCGGGGAGCACAGATACGCAGTATTTT.

The chain links TRBV5-1 to TRBJ2-5, with D perhaps matching TRBD1 (8 bases). The germline gives CDR1 SGHRS, CDR2 YFSETQ. The germline V and J ends were trimmed by 4 bases and 1 base, with 20 bases remaining between them. The CDR3 has 17 amino acids. The CDR3, as DNA: TGCGCCAGCAGCCCCTCCACAGGGGGGGAAATCCAAGAGACCCAGTACTTC. Translation: CASSPSTGGEIQETQYF.

The genes are TRBV11-3 and TRBJ2-2; 16 bases map to TRBD2. V gave up 6 bases and J gave up 0 bases; unmatched junction bases: 10. CDR1 and CDR2 from the germline V gene are SGHNT and YENEEA. CDR3 length equals 20 residues. This CDR3 reads CASSSPGLAGGPSNTGELFF. The CDR3 DNA follows: TGTGCCAGCAGTTCCCCGGGACTAGCGGGGGGGCCCTCGAACACCGGGGAGCTGTTTTTT.

V and J are TRBV6-2 or TRBV6-3 and TRBJ1-5; D remains ambiguous. V lost 0 bases and J lost 7, with 7 bases in between. The germline gives CDR1 MNHEY, CDR2 SVGEGT. There are 13 residues in the CDR3. CDR3 DNA sequence: TGTGCCAGCAGTTACTCGTGGAGGCAGCCCCAGCATTTT. This codes for CASSYSWRQPQHF.